Sequencing of this T cell receptor beta chain was carried out in a study of T cells in localized non-small cell lung cancer. Notes on the study in general: Longer overall survival was linked to higher blood T cell density. Researchers found a median around 61 of the top 100 tumor clones in adjacent lung. Uninvolved adjacent lung had the highest recorded T cell clonality, with tumor below it.

CDR3 length equals 13 residues. Germline CDR1 and CDR2: SGHNT and YYREEE (reference sequence). The V end lost 0 bases, the J end lost 6 bases, and 6 bases lay between the germline ends. Sequencing was performed with immunoSEQ multiplex PCR; in TCRdb, only in-frame clones are kept and a portion is missing. This table holds about 26,000 clones, roughly 80% found once. As concerns this clone: The antigen is unknown.

Material: peripheral blood, obtained before any cancer treatment. The receptor comes from a man aged 35-69 years with stage III squamous cell lung carcinoma. J is TRBJ2-2 and V is TRBV5-4; no firm D call. CDR3 bases: TGTGCCAGCAGCTTGGGGGGATCCGGGGAGCTGTTTTTT. It is translated as CASSLGGSGELFF. Together with reference TRBV5-4 and TRBJ2-2, the CDR3 gives the full variable domain: ETGVTQSPTHLIKTRGQQVTLRCSSQSGHNTVSWYQQALGQGPQFIFQYYREEENGRGNFPPRFSGLQFPNYSSELNVNALELDDSALYLCASSLGGSGELFFGEGSRLTVL.